This T cell receptor (beta chain) was sequenced during a study of human T cells and chemical hapten exposure. General study findings and limits: TCRs whose frequency exceeded 1 in 1000 remained the same following DPC sensitization.

Documented time point: pre-sensitization, week 0. Treatment described: therapeutic diphenylcyclopropenone sensitization with weekly scalp DPC. Ahead of each patch test application, blood was drawn. Suited to DPC and affected by alopecia, the donors ranged from 18 to 70 years old. Remarks on this clonotype: Its antigen is unknown.

In the original analysis: From about 22,000 to 700,000 TCRs were found per sample, with a median of approximately 96,000. MiXCR was run by TCRdb on the RACE reads, yielding one entry per CDR3 protein. These V and J calls rely on TCRdb rather than the paper's analysis. This sample has a few hundred thousand distinct CDR3 sequences, with around 5% found just once. The sequencing used whole blood, collected in connection with sensitization to the hapten diphenylcyclopropenone (DPC). This TCR derives from a woman younger than 30 with alopecia areata. Some clones in this sample may be carry-over from other donors' samples.

CDR3 in DNA: TGCAGTGCTAGAGAACCCGTTGAGCCACCCCTCCACTTT. As protein: CSAREPVEPPLHF. The chain recombines TRBV20-1 with TRBJ1-6, with D unclear. V was cut by 0 bases and J by 11 bases, with 11 bases left in between. CDR1 is DFQATT and CDR2 is SNEGSKA in the germline V gene (reference sequence). This CDR3 spans 13 amino acids.